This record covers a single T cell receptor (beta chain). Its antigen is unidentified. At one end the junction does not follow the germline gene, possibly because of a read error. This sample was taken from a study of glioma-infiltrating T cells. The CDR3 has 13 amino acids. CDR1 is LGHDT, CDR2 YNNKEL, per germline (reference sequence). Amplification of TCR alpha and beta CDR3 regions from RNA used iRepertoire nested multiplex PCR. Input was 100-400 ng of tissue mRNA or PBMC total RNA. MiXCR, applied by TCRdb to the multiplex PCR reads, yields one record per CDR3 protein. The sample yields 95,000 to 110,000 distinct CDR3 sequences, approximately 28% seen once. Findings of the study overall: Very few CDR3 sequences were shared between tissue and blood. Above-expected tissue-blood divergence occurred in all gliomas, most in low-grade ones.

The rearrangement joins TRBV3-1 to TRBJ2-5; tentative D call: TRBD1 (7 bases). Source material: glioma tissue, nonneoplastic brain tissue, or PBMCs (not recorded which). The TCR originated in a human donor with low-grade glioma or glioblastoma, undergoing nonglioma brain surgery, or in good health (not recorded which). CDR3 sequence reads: CASSLLQGRTRYF. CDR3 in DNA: TGTGCTAGCAGCCTTCTACAGGGGAGGACCCGGTACTTC.